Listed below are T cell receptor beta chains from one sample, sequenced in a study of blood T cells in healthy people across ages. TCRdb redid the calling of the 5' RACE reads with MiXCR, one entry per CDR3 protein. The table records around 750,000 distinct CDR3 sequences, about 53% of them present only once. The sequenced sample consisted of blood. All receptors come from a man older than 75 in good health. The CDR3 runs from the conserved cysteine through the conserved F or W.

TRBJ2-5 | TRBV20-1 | CSARDSREVVEAQYF
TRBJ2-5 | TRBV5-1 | CASSSGPRGPQETQYF
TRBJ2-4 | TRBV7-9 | CASSLAPGGHTKNIQYF
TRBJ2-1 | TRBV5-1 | CASSYSSGSFNEQFF
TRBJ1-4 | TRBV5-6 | CASSSDATNEKLFF
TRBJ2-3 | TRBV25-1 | CASGEGGPDTQYF
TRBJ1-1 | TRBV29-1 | CSVGAVSYTEAFF
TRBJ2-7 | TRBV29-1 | CSVAGEGMRPYEQYF
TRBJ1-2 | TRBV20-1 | CSALSGAQLYGYTF
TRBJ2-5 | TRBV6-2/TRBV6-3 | CASSYGYRQGETQYF